The present T cell receptor beta chain was sequenced within a study of T cells in Graves' hyperthyroidism and ophthalmopathy. Regarding the study as a whole: Ophthalmopathy prediction by the model preceded onset by a median approximately 6.1 months. Most thyroid clonotypes expanded above 0.001 were also detected in blood. The authors' 13 V-J model separated ophthalmopathy from stable hyperthyroidism.

The CDR3 sequence is 14 residues long. Germline loops: CDR1 SGHAT, CDR2 FQNNGV. There were TCR beta CDR3 regions amplified from RNA transcripts. HTBI primers were the set used in a first-round RT-PCR of the TCR CDR3. TCRdb reprocessed the multiplex PCR reads via MiXCR and lists one record per CDR3 protein. This table holds hundreds of thousands of distinct CDR3 sequences, around 21% found once. This clonotype has a count of ten or more. Its antigen is not identified. The germline gene is not matched at one end of the junction; a read error may be the cause. Fresh peripheral blood, 8 to 10 ml of it, supplied the PBMCs.

V is TRBV11-2 and J is TRBJ1-4; D uncertain. The sequence was collected from a man aged 25-40 years with Graves' ophthalmopathy. The sequenced material came from blood. The CDR3 DNA reads as TGTGCCAGCAGCATGGGGAGGGCGAATGCAAAACTGTTTTTT. Its protein is CASSMGRANAKLFF.